A selection of T cell receptor beta chains follows, all from one sample in a study of blood T cell repertoires in COVID-19. Generated by immunoSEQ multiplex PCR, the TCRdb table keeps only in-frame clones and is missing some. The profile shows around 100,000 clones, just under 95% of them singletons. The source material was peripheral blood. The receptor set was obtained from a woman aged 45 to 65 with COVID-19, enrolled during active disease. CDR3s include the opening cysteine and the closing phenylalanine or tryptophan. A D gene is named only where the DNA matches it firmly. Some rows have no size entry. The others give once, few or many, or a class for an expanded clone.

. | TRBJ1-5 | . | TRBV7-8 | TGTGCCAGCAGCCCGAGCGTAGTCCTTCTAAATCAGCCCCAGCATTTT | CASSPSVVLLNQPQHF
few | TRBJ1-2 | TRBD1 | TRBV19 | TGTGCCAGTAGTACCGGGACAGGGGGTTATGGCTACACCTTC | CASSTGTGGYGYTF
. | TRBJ2-2 | TRBD1 | TRBV28 | TGTGCCAGCAGTTCCCTACGGACAGGGGACACCGGGGAGCTGTTTTTT | CASSSLRTGDTGELFF
. | TRBJ1-5 | . | TRBV10-3 | TGTGCCATCAGCCGGGGCAATCAGCCCCAGCATTTT | CAISRGNQPQHF
. | TRBJ1-1 | . | TRBV6-5 | TGTGCCAGCAGTTATGGGGCAGTAAACACTGAAGCTTTCTTT | CASSYGAVNTEAFF
. | TRBJ1-5 | TRBD1 | TRBV27 | TGTGCCAGCAGTTTATCGCCTGACAGGGATCAGCCCCAGCATTTT | CASSLSPDRDQPQHF
. | TRBJ1-1 | . | TRBV9 | TGTGCCAGCAGCGTAAAGTCAGGGTCTGAAGCTTTCTTT | CASSVKSGSEAFF
. | TRBJ1-2 | TRBD1 | TRBV19 | TGTGCCAGTAGTATTAACCAGGGGGGTATACATGGCTACACCTTC | CASSINQGGIHGYTF
. | TRBJ1-3 | . | TRBV9 | TGTGCCAGCAGCGCCCAGAGGTACTCTGGAAACACCATATATTTT | CASSAQRYSGNTIYF
. | TRBJ1-2 | TRBD1 | TRBV10-3 | TGTGCCATCAGTGAGTCGACGGACAGGGGAGGCTACACCTTC | CAISESTDRGGYTF
. | TRBJ2-3 | . | TRBV5-1 | TGCGCCAGCACGGGGATGGCGGGGTTCACAGATACGCAGTATTTT | CASTGMAGFTDTQYF
. | TRBJ2-5 | TRBD1 | TRBV2 | TGTGCCAGCAGAGCAAGGACAGGCCAAGAGACCCAGTACTTC | CASRARTGQETQYF
. | TRBJ2-7 | . | TRBV5-1 | TGCGCCAGCAGCTCCGCCGTGACAGATACCTACGAGCAGTACTTC | CASSSAVTDTYEQYF
. | TRBJ2-6 | . | TRBV9 | TGTGCCAGCAGCTCCAATGGGGCCAACGTCCTGACTTTC | CASSSNGANVLTF
. | TRBJ1-4 | . | TRBV6-6 | TGTGCCAGCAGTTACCTCCGAGGGGAAAAACTGTTTTTT | CASSYLRGEKLFF
. | TRBJ1-1 | . | TRBV19 | TGTGCCAGTAGTATGAATCGGGGGGGAGCTGAAGCTTTCTTT | CASSMNRGGAEAFF
. | TRBJ1-1 | . | TRBV7-2 | TGTGCCAGCAGCCCGCCTACAGGGTTCACTGAAGCTTTCTTT | CASSPPTGFTEAFF